This T cell receptor (beta chain) was recovered during a study of blood T cell repertoires in COVID-19. Per germline, CDR1 SGHRS and CDR2 YFSETQ. Trimming removed 4 bases from V and 5 bases from J; junction bases left unmatched: 6. The CDR3 runs 14 residues. The table came from immunoSEQ multiplex PCR; TCRdb's copy has only in-frame clones and leaves some out. The repertoire holds 350,000 to 450,000 clones, with nearly 90% as singletons. Sequenced: PBMCs or T cells enriched from blood (not recorded which). The origin of this receptor is a young woman who had been exposed to COVID-19. The rearrangement links TRBV5-1 to TRBJ2-5; 9 bases fit TRBD1. This chain's CDR3 is CASSLGQGWETQYF. The CDR3 DNA follows: TGCGCCAGCAGCCTGGGACAGGGCTGGGAGACCCAGTACTTC.